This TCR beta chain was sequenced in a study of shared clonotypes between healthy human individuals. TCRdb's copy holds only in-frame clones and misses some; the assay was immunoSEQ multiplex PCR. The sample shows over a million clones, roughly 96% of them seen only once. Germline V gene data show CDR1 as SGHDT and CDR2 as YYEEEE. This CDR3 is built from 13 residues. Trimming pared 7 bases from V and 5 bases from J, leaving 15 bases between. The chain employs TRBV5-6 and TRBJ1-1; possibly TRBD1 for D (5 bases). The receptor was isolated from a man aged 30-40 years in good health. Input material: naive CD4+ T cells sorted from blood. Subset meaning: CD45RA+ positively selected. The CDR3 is CASFGRGVTEAFF. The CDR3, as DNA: TGTGCCAGCTTTGGGAGGGGCGTAACTGAAGCTTTCTTT. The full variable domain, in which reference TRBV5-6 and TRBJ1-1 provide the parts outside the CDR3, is DAGVTQSPTHLIKTRGQQVTLRCSPKSGHDTVSWYQQALGQGPQFIFQYYEEEERQRGNFPDRFSGHQFPNYSSELNVNALLLGDSALYLCASFGRGVTEAFFGQGTRLTVV.